What follows are 26 T cell receptor beta chains derived from one specimen sequenced in a study of T cells in Graves' hyperthyroidism and ophthalmopathy. Researchers amplified the TCR beta CDR3 regions from RNA transcripts. Primed by the HTBI set, a first-round RT-PCR was run on the TCR CDR3. TCRdb reanalysed the multiplex PCR reads using MiXCR and keeps one entry per CDR3 protein. Here the sample spans more than 500,000 distinct CDR3 sequences, around 16% being singletons. The source material was blood. The origin of the receptors is a woman aged 25-40 years with Graves' ophthalmopathy.

The chain carries TRBV6-1 and TRBJ2-1; D is uncertain. V gave up 2 bases and J gave up 7 bases, with 12 bases separating them. This CDR3 spans 14 amino acids. Per the germline V gene, CDR1 is MNHNS and CDR2 is SASEGT. Here the CDR3 DNA reads TGTGCCAGCAGTGAACGGTGGGGTCCGAATGAGCAGTTCTTC. Translation: CASSERWGPNEQFF.

The V call is TRBV24-1, the J call TRBJ1-1; no clear D. V shed 2 bases and J shed 1 base, with 7 bases lying between them. Germline CDR1 reads KGHDR; CDR2 reads SFDVKD. This CDR3 is built from 14 residues. The CDR3 sequence is CATSDSPPNTEAFF. CDR3 nucleotide sequence: TGTGCCACCAGTGATTCCCCCCCGAACACTGAAGCTTTCTTT.

This clonotype appeared many times. The chain joins TRBV29-1 to TRBJ2-7, with D tentatively TRBD2 (5 bases). Germline V gene data show CDR1 as SQVTM and CDR2 as ANQGSEA. CDR3 length: 11 residues. V was shortened by 5 bases and J by 2 bases, with 7 bases between the two germline ends. The CDR3, as DNA: TGCAGCGTTCACGGGGCCTACGAGCAGTACTTC. It is translated as CSVHGAYEQYF.

The table lists this clonotype with many counts. V is TRBV7-2 and J is TRBJ2-1; a possible D gene is TRBD2 (5 bases). Germline V gene sequence: CDR1 SGHTA, CDR2 FQGNSA. Deletions cut 3 bases from V and 7 bases from J, with 7 bases between. The CDR3 extends over 12 amino acids. DNA of the CDR3: TGTGCCAGCAGCTTTCGGGGAAATGAGCAGTTCTTC. Its protein product is CASSFRGNEQFF.

In this sample, this clonotype turned up many times. This rearrangement joins TRBV12-3 or TRBV12-4 to TRBJ2-2; 7 bases map to TRBD1. The CDR3 is made up of 15 amino acids. Trimming at V came to 6 bases and at J to 2 bases, leaving 6 bases not matched to a gene. CDR3 sequence reads: CASSSRDRNTGELFF. DNA for the CDR3: TGTGCCAGCAGCTCCCGGGACAGAAACACCGGGGAGCTGTTTTTT.

This clonotype was detected many times. The CDR3 bases are TGTGCCATCCGGACAGGGTCTGGCAATGAGCAGTTCTTC. It yields the protein CAIRTGSGNEQFF. The chain couples TRBV28 to TRBJ2-1, with 8 bases fitting TRBD1. J gave up 6 bases and V 10 bases, and 8 bases lay outside the gene matches. The CDR3 has 13 residues. CDR1 and CDR2 from the germline V gene are MDHEN and SYDVKM.

This chain uses TRBV11-2 with TRBJ2-1; D gene uncertain. This CDR3 is 13 amino acids long. Germline V gene lookup returns CDR1 SGHAT and CDR2 FQNNGV. Trimming stripped 3 bases from V and 10 bases from J, with 13 bases between. The CDR3 DNA reads TGTGCCAGCAGCTTTACAGCGAACTACGAGCAGTTCTTC. It is translated as CASSFTANYEQFF.

This clonotype occurred a few times. V gene TRBV27 combines with J gene TRBJ2-1, with TRBD1 identical over 8 bases. The germline V gene has CDR1 MNHEY and CDR2 SMNVEV (reference sequence). The J segment lost 6 bases and the V segment lost 7 bases, leaving 11 bases of the junction unmatched. The length of the CDR3 is 15 residues. CDR3 region: CASKPRDRLRNEQFF. The CDR3 region has the DNA TGTGCCAGCAAGCCCCGGGACAGGCTCCGCAATGAGCAGTTCTTC.

The DNA for the CDR3 is TGTGCCAGCAGCTCCCAAACAGGAGGGTTGGTTTCGCAGTATTTT. It yields the protein CASSSQTGGLVSQYF. The chain links TRBV5-5 to TRBJ2-3, with D tentatively TRBD2 (6 bases). Germline CDR1 reads SGHKS; CDR2 reads YYEKEE (reference sequence). V was pared by 3 bases and J by 10 bases, with 21 bases between. The CDR3 extends over 15 amino acids.

This clonotype has more than one count but fewer than ten. CDR3 region: CATSRDGEGSGANVLTF. Here the CDR3 DNA reads TGTGCCACCAGCAGAGATGGAGAAGGGTCTGGGGCCAACGTCCTGACTTTC. V is TRBV15 and J is TRBJ2-6; D gene unclear. Germline V lookup: CDR1 LNHNV, CDR2 YYDKDF (reference sequence). This CDR3 has 17 amino acids. V dropped 0 bases and J dropped 1 base, with 10 bases sitting between them.

This clonotype has ten or more counts. V is TRBV20-1 and J is TRBJ2-3, with 12 positions matching TRBD2. Looked up from germline, CDR1 is DFQATT and CDR2 is SNEGSKA (reference sequence). The CDR3 sequence is 15 residues long. V was clipped by 3 bases and J by 4 bases; unmatched bases: 5. The CDR3, as DNA: TGCAGTGCTAGCCCGACTAGCGGGAGTGCAGATACGCAGTATTTT. Its translation is CSASPTSGSADTQYF.

This chain uses TRBV15 with TRBJ2-1; 7 positions match TRBD1. The CDR3 is 15 residues long. V trimming: 3 bases; J trimming: 5 bases; junction bases outside the gene matches: 7. In germline, CDR1 is LNHNV, CDR2 YYDKDF (reference sequence). DNA for the CDR3: TGTGCCACCAGCAGTAACCGGGACAGCCACAATGAGCAGTTCTTC. Protein: CATSSNRDSHNEQFF.

This clonotype was seen a few times. The rearrangement links TRBV20-1 to TRBJ2-3; 8 bases agree with TRBD1. Losses at the gene ends were 5 bases for V and 2 bases for J; bases not matched to a gene: 6. The CDR3 extends over 14 amino acids. Germline CDR1 is DFQATT and CDR2 is SNEGSKA (reference sequence). The CDR3 loop reads CSAQRTGHTDTQYF. CDR3 DNA: TGCAGTGCTCAACGGACAGGGCACACAGATACGCAGTATTTT.

The chain uses TRBV11-2 and TRBJ1-4; possible D gene TRBD1, 6 bases. CDR3 size: 15 residues. The germline CDR1 and CDR2 sequences are SGHAT and FQNNGV. V was cut by 5 bases and J by 8 bases, with 18 bases left in between. In DNA, the CDR3 is TGTGCCAGCAGCAATCGTAGACAGGTTCAAGAAAAACTGTTTTTT. Encoded protein: CASSNRRQVQEKLFF.

This chain uses TRBV5-1 with TRBJ2-2; 12 bases align to TRBD2. This CDR3 has 19 amino acids. The trim removed 7 bases at V and 4 bases at J, leaving 17 bases unmatched. Germline CDR1 SGHRS, CDR2 YFSETQ. CDR3 in DNA: TGCGCCAGCCGGCGAGCCCCTAGCGGGAGGGCCGTCGGCACCGGGGAGCTGTTTTTT. Its translation: CASRRAPSGRAVGTGELFF. The full variable domain, its missing parts supplied by reference TRBV5-1 and TRBJ2-2, is KAGVTQTPRYLIKTRGQQVTLSCSPISGHRSVSWYQQTPGQGLQFLFEYFSETQRNKGNFPGRFSGRQFSNSRSEMNVSTLELGDSALYLCASRRAPSGRAVGTGELFFGEGSRLTVL.

This clonotype has at least ten counts. The chain couples TRBV20-1 to TRBJ2-1; no reliable D call. V gave up 0 bases and J gave up 5 bases, with 8 bases separating them. This CDR3 is built from 13 residues. The V gene's germline CDR1 is DFQATT and CDR2 SNEGSKA (reference sequence). The CDR3 loop is CSARDVQHNEQFF. The CDR3 coding sequence is TGCAGTGCTAGAGACGTACAGCACAATGAGCAGTTCTTC.

In its sample, this clonotype was seen a few times. The chain is built from TRBV7-6 and TRBJ2-2; 11 nucleotides align to TRBD2. Germline-derived CDR1 and CDR2 are SGHVS and FNYEAQ. This CDR3 has 16 amino acids. V dropped 5 bases and J dropped 5; count of bases not matched to a gene: 7. CDR3: CASSETSGSGTGELFF. CDR3 coding DNA: TGTGCCAGCAGCGAAACTAGCGGGAGTGGGACCGGGGAGCTGTTTTTT.

This clonotype has at least ten counts. The chain employs TRBV28 and TRBJ2-2; 10 bases map to TRBD2. The CDR3 has 16 residues. CDR1 is MDHEN and CDR2 is SYDVKM in the germline V gene. Trimming at V came to 7 bases and at J to 6 bases, leaving 11 bases not matched to a gene. The CDR3 bases are TGTGCCAGCAATCGTTTGGGACTAGCGTGGTCCGGGGAGCTGTTTTTT. Translating it yields CASNRLGLAWSGELFF.

V usage is TRBV27 and J usage is TRBJ2-1; 7 nucleotides match TRBD2. The CDR3 sequence is 15 residues long. Germline V gene data show CDR1 as MNHEY and CDR2 as SMNVEV (reference sequence). V shed 5 bases and J 5 bases; nucleotides not matched to a gene: 9. The CDR3 region has the DNA TGTGCCAGCAGTGTATTTGCGGGAGCCCACAATGAGCAGTTCTTC. This codes for CASSVFAGAHNEQFF.

The table lists this clonotype with a few counts. The genes are TRBV19 and TRBJ2-7; 7 positions agree with TRBD1. V lost 2 bases and J lost 4; bases outside the gene matches: 5. The germline V gene encodes CDR1 LNHDA and CDR2 SQIVND (reference sequence). CDR3 length: 14 residues. CDR3 sequence: CASSIKSTGYEQYF. CDR3 nucleotides: TGTGCCAGTAGTATAAAATCGACAGGGTACGAGCAGTACTTC.

The chain is built from TRBV7-2 and TRBJ1-6, with a weak D call TRBD1 (5 bases). The V gene's germline CDR1 is SGHTA and CDR2 FQGNSA. The V end was cut by 4 bases, the J end by 7 bases, with 11 bases between. CDR3 length equals 14 residues. As DNA, the CDR3 is TGTGCCAGCAGCTACAGGACTGTGAATTCACCCCTCCACTTT. Translation gives CASSYRTVNSPLHF. Full variable domain (remainder filled in from reference TRBV7-2 and TRBJ1-6): GAGVSQSPSNKVTEKGKDVELRCDPISGHTALYWYRQSLGQGLEFLIYFQGNSAPDKSGLPSDRFSAERTGGSVSTLTIQRTQQEDSAVYLCASSYRTVNSPLHFGNGTRLTVT.

The chain links TRBV30 to TRBJ1-2; the match to TRBD1 covers 8 bases. The CDR3 length is 14 residues. Germline V CDR1 and CDR2: GTSNPN, SVGIG (reference sequence). V lost 0 bases and J lost 2; bases outside the gene matches: 2. CDR3 residues: CAWSVQGANYGYTF. The CDR3 DNA reads TGTGCCTGGAGTGTCCAGGGGGCGAACTATGGCTACACCTTC. The full variable domain, rest sourced from reference TRBV30 and TRBJ1-2, is SQTIHQWPATLVQPVGSPLSLECTVEGTSNPNLYWYRQAAGRGLQLLFYSVGIGQISSEVPQNLSASRPQDRQFILSSKKLLLSDSGFYLCAWSVQGANYGYTFGSGTRLTVV.

V and J are TRBV7-9 and TRBJ2-6; no firm D call. The CDR3 has 16 residues. Trimming shortened V by 4 bases and J by 0 bases, and 10 bases separated the two germline ends. Germline V lookup: CDR1 SEHNR, CDR2 FQNEAQ (reference sequence). CDR3 sequence reads: CASSYEAASGANVLTF. The DNA for the CDR3 is TGTGCCAGCAGCTACGAGGCGGCCTCTGGGGCCAACGTCCTGACTTTC.

This clonotype was picked up many times. The chain couples TRBV4-3 to TRBJ2-7; TRBD2 agrees at 8 bases. Trimming cost V 5 bases and J 6 bases; bases outside gene matches: 9. The germline gives CDR1 LGHNA, CDR2 YSLEER. The CDR3 totals 14 residues. The CDR3 reads CASSGRAGATEQYF. The CDR3 DNA reads TGCGCCAGCAGCGGAAGAGCGGGAGCAACCGAGCAGTACTTC.

In its sample, this clonotype was seen many times. The rearrangement joins TRBV6-1 to TRBJ1-6; TRBD1 aligns across 7 bases. The V and J ends lost 5 bases and 10 bases, in that order; junction bases with no gene match: 8. This CDR3 region has 14 residues. Germline CDR1 MNHNS, CDR2 SASEGT. The CDR3: CASSKTGPFSPLHF. The CDR3 region has the DNA TGTGCCAGCAGTAAGACAGGGCCCTTCTCACCCCTCCACTTT.

This clonotype was detected ten times or more. The genes are TRBV28 and TRBJ2-3; D may be TRBD2 (8 bases). Per the germline V gene, CDR1 is MDHEN and CDR2 is SYDVKM. Trimming pared 5 bases from V and 11 bases from J, leaving 14 bases between. This CDR3 is 12 amino acids long. This chain's CDR3 is CASSGLAGGQYF. The DNA for the CDR3 is TGTGCCAGCAGTGGACTAGCAGGGGGGCAGTATTTT.